This T cell receptor (beta chain) was documented in a study of shared clonotypes between healthy human individuals. Only CD45RO-negative cells positively selected for CCR7 counted as naive CD8 cells, so terminally differentiated effector memory CD45RA+ cells were excluded. Per the authors' pipeline: ImmunoSEQ output held junction-only sequences without quality scores, so filtering differed. The assay was immunoSEQ multiplex PCR, and TCRdb's table has in-frame clones only and misses some. The V and J calls and the clone size are those of that table, but D and trimming were determined from the DNA. The repertoire includes about 2 million clones, about 95% of them detected once, and 1% to 1.3% sits in the top ten. This clonotype was obtained from a man aged 18-30 years in good health. The sequencing sample was made of naive CD8+ T cells sorted from blood.

Here the CDR3 DNA reads TGTGCCAGCAGCCAGACACCTTCCTACGAGCAGTACTTC. Protein sequence: CASSQTPSYEQYF. The chain couples TRBV2 to TRBJ2-7; D is unclear. V was trimmed by 6 bases and J by 1 base, leaving 10 bases between them. CDR3 length: 13 amino acids. The germline CDR1 and CDR2 sequences are SNHLY and FYNNEI.